This is a list of T cell receptor beta chains from one sample in a study of cytomegalovirus exposure and HLA in healthy donors. Assay used: immunoSEQ multiplex PCR; TCRdb lists only in-frame clones, some missing. The table has around 170,000 clones, around 80% seen once. The sample consisted of PBMCs. The receptors here all came from a woman in her 30s in good health and CMV-seropositive. Each CDR3 is given with its conserved first and last residue. Each record gives: D gene, V gene, J gene, clone size, CDR3 DNA, CDR3 protein. A D gene is named only where the DNA matches it firmly. Part of the rows lack a size; the others show once, few, many or a class for expanded clones.

TRBD1	TRBV4-3	TRBJ1-3	.	TGCGCCAGCAGCCAGGTTCGGACAGGTGAAAACACCATATATTTT	CASSQVRTGENTIYF
.	TRBV5-1	TRBJ2-5	few	TGCGCCAGCAGCTTGGAGGCCAGGGGACAAGAGACCCAGTACTTC	CASSLEARGQETQYF
TRBD1	TRBV5-4	TRBJ1-4	.	TGTGCCAGCAGCTTGGGCCGGGACAGGGTTGAAAAACTGTTTTTT	CASSLGRDRVEKLFF
.	TRBV11-3	TRBJ1-1	.	TGTGCCAGCAGCGCATTTAGGGGGATGGGGGCTGAAGCTTTCTTT	CASSAFRGMGAEAFF
.	TRBV4-1	TRBJ1-2	.	TGCGCCAGCAGCTTCGGCTGGGCTAATGGCTACACCTTC	CASSFGWANGYTF
.	TRBV28	TRBJ2-7	.	TGTGCCAGCAAAACGGACACTCTAGTCTACGAGCAGTACTTC	CASKTDTLVYEQYF
.	TRBV30	TRBJ1-3	.	TGTGCCTGGAGTTTCTTAGGACTTAGCTCTGGAAACACCATATATTTT	CAWSFLGLSSGNTIYF
TRBD2	TRBV7-2	TRBJ2-7	.	TGTGCCAGCAGCGTAGCGGGGGGGCACGAGCAGTACTTC	CASSVAGGHEQYF
TRBD2	TRBV5-6	TRBJ2-7	.	TGTGCCAGCAGCCGTCTAGCGGGGGGAACCTACGAGCAGTACTTC	CASSRLAGGTYEQYF
.	TRBV4-3	TRBJ2-7	few	TGCGCCAGCAGCCAAGCCGGCGCGGGCGTCCACGAGCAGTACTTC	CASSQAGAGVHEQYF
TRBD1	TRBV13	TRBJ1-6	.	TGTGCCAGCAGCCTATCACAGGGGTATAATTCACCCCTCCACTTT	CASSLSQGYNSPLHF
TRBD2	TRBV28	TRBJ2-1	once	TGTGCCAGCAGTTTTCTAGCGGGGTTCAATGAGCAGTTCTTC	CASSFLAGFNEQFF
.	TRBV4-1	TRBJ2-7	.	TGCGCCAGCAGCCAAGAAGGTGCGGGCACCATTTATTACGAGCAGTACTTC	CASSQEGAGTIYYEQYF
.	TRBV6-1	TRBJ1-2	.	TGTGCCAGCAGCCAGACAGGTGGCTACACCTTC	CASSQTGGYTF
.	TRBV9	TRBJ2-6	.	TGTGCCAGCAGCGTAGAGGGGGGGGGCAGACCAGTCCTCGGGGCCAACGTCCTGACTTTC	CASSVEGGGRPVLGANVLTF
TRBD1	TRBV6-5	TRBJ2-7	.	TGTGCCAGCAGTTATAGGGACAGGGGCTCCTACGAGCAGTACTTC	CASSYRDRGSYEQYF
TRBD1	TRBV23-1	TRBJ1-5	.	TGCGCCAGCAGTCAATCTCGGACAGGGGGCAATCAGCCCCAGCATTTT	CASSQSRTGGNQPQHF
.	TRBV2	TRBJ1-2	.	TGTGCCAGCAGTGAGGAGGTCAGGATCGGCTACACCTTC	CASSEEVRIGYTF
TRBD1	TRBV4-2	TRBJ2-1	few	TGTGCCAGCAGCCAACCTCCGGCGGGGACAGGGGTGCATGAGCAGTTCTTC	CASSQPPAGTGVHEQFF
TRBD1	TRBV11-2	TRBJ1-4	.	TGTGCCAGCAGCTTAGGACAGGGGCGGGAAAAACTGTTTTTT	CASSLGQGREKLFF
.	TRBV27	TRBJ2-2	once	TGTGCCAGCAGTTTCTTTCCCGGGGAGCTGTTTTTT	CASSFFPGELFF
.	TRBV9	TRBJ2-3	once	TGTGCCAGCAGCGCCGAGCCTTTAGGGGGAGATACGCAGTATTTT	CASSAEPLGGDTQYF
TRBD2	TRBV29-1	TRBJ2-3	.	TGCAGCGCGATAGCGGGGGGACAACATAGCACAGATACGCAGTATTTT	CSAIAGGQHSTDTQYF
.	TRBV12-1	TRBJ2-2	.	TGTGCCAGCAGCCCCGGACTAGCGGGGGGTAACACCGGGGAGCTGTTTTTT	CASSPGLAGGNTGELFF
.	TRBV12-5	TRBJ1-5	.	TGTGCCCGTCGGAGGGGTTCACAGCCCCAGCATTTT	CARRRGSQPQHF
.	TRBV7-2	TRBJ2-3	.	TGTGCCAGCAGCACCACTTCGGATACGCAGTATTTT	CASSTTSDTQYF
.	TRBV28	TRBJ2-5	.	TGTGCCAGCAGTTTCAGGGAGACCCAGTACTTC	CASSFRETQYF
TRBD2	TRBV7-9	TRBJ2-1	few	TGTGCCAGCAGCTGGGGACTAGCGGGGGGGCGCAATGAGCAGTTCTTC	CASSWGLAGGRNEQFF
.	TRBV25-1	TRBJ2-2	.	TGTGCCAGCAGTGAAAGGGGGGGAAACGGAATCGGGGAGCTGTTTTTT	CASSERGGNGIGELFF
.	TRBV7-2	TRBJ2-3	.	TGTGCCAGCAGCGCCTACACAGATACGCAGTATTTT	CASSAYTDTQYF
TRBD1	TRBV11-2	TRBJ1-6	.	TGTGCCAGCAGCAACCCGGGACAGGGGCTTTTCTTTGGCTCACCCCTCCACTTT	CASSNPGQGLFFGSPLHF